This T cell receptor (beta chain) was captured by sequencing in a study of T cells after yellow fever vaccination. In TCRdb, the 5' RACE reads were re-called with MiXCR into one record per CDR3 protein. The sample has around 310,000 distinct CDR3 sequences, approximately 4.3% seen once. The TCR sequence derives from a man aged 18-30 years who received the YFV17D yellow fever vaccine. This sample comprised PBMCs, obtained 15 days after the yellow fever booster vaccination.

The CDR3 DNA is TGCGCCAGCAGCTCAGGACTAGCGGGGGATTTTGAGCAGTTCTTC. This gives the protein CASSSGLAGDFEQFF. This rearrangement joins TRBV5-1 to TRBJ2-1; 13 bases align to TRBD2. Trimming removed 3 bases from V and 9 bases from J; junction bases left unmatched: 6. Germline V gives CDR1 SGHRS, CDR2 YFSETQ. The CDR3 consists of 15 residues.